This TCR beta chain was sequenced during a study of CD8+ T cells in alopecia areata. Study at large: Tofacitinib lasted 6 to 18 months, then 6 months off drug.

The authors extracted RNA and reverse transcribed it into cDNA as the sequencing template. Measured with immunoSEQ multiplex PCR; TCRdb has only the in-frame clones, and not every one. The data show 110,000 or so clones, less than 70% seen once. Whole-study results and caveats: Normal skin contains resident alphabeta T cells, and these are also sequenced in scalp samples.

Treatment indicated: oral pan-JAK inhibitor, 5-10 mg twice daily. T lymphocytes (CD4+ and CD8+) were sorted from PBMCs. Worth noting for this clone: Its cognate antigen is unknown.

From germline, CDR1 is SGHRS and CDR2 YFSETQ. Trimming pared 4 bases from V and 7 bases from J, leaving 9 bases between. The CDR3 is 13 residues long. Sequenced material: CD4+ T cells sorted from blood, taken at week 24, from a patient treated with tofacitinib. This receptor was taken from a human donor with alopecia areata. The chain uses TRBV5-1 and TRBJ1-6; D call uncertain. This CDR3 reads CASSTARNSPLHF. CDR3 nucleotides: TGCGCCAGCAGCACCGCGCGAAATTCACCCCTCCACTTT.